What follows are 14 T cell receptor beta chains derived from one specimen sequenced in a study of cytomegalovirus exposure and HLA in healthy donors. A multiplex PCR was run with 60 Vbeta primers and 13 Jbeta primers. The method was immunoSEQ multiplex PCR; TCRdb's version includes in-frame clones alone and lacks a portion of them. The sample yields roughly 120,000 clones, around 70% seen once. What was sequenced was PBMCs. These TCRs come from a middle-aged man in good health and CMV-seropositive.

The chain links TRBV11-2 to TRBJ2-5; perhaps TRBD1 as D (5 bases). The germline V and J ends were trimmed by 3 bases and 5 bases, with 16 bases remaining between them. The CDR3 covers 15 residues. The germline CDR1 and CDR2 sequences are SGHAT and FQNNGV. CDR3 in DNA: TGTGCCAGCAGCTTTGGTCCGCTCAAGGGGGAGACCCAGTACTTC. Translated, it gives CASSFGPLKGETQYF.

The chain is built from TRBV28 and TRBJ2-4; TRBD2 agrees at 14 bases. The trim removed 5 bases at V and 1 base at J, leaving 10 bases unmatched. Germline CDR1 reads MDHEN; CDR2 reads SYDVKM. CDR3 length: 19 residues. This CDR3 reads CASSGGTSGRPSAKNIQYF. The CDR3 bases are TGTGCCAGCAGTGGGGGGACTAGCGGGAGACCGTCGGCCAAAAACATTCAGTACTTC.

The genes are TRBV7-9 and TRBJ2-7; TRBD1 matches at 7 bases. J gave up 6 bases and V 6 bases, and 5 bases lay outside the gene matches. Germline assignment: CDR1 SEHNR and CDR2 FQNEAQ (reference sequence). This CDR3 has 12 residues. As DNA, the CDR3 is TGTGCCAGCAGTCGCACAGGGGTCGAGCAGTACTTC. Amino acids: CASSRTGVEQYF.

This chain uses TRBV7-9 with TRBJ2-1; 9 bases are shared with TRBD1. With V trimmed by 6 bases and J by 6 bases, 9 bases remained unmatched. Germline lookup yields CDR1 SEHNR and CDR2 FQNEAQ (reference sequence). This CDR3 comprises 15 residues. The CDR3 loop is CASSFGTGPANEQFF. The CDR3 coding sequence is TGTGCCAGCAGTTTTGGGACAGGGCCCGCCAATGAGCAGTTCTTC.

The chain joins TRBV23-1 to TRBJ1-5; D perhaps matches TRBD1 (5 bases). TRBV23-1 is placed among ORFs of uncertain function. The CDR3 runs to 14 residues. The V end was cut by 2 bases, the J end by 2 bases, with 7 bases between. The DNA for the CDR3 is TGCGCCAGCAGTCAAAGGGGTGGCAATCAGCCCCAGCATTTT. This sequence encodes CASSQRGGNQPQHF.

The chain uses TRBV6-5 and TRBJ2-1, with D tentatively TRBD2 (5 bases). The V gene lost 0 bases and the J gene lost 12 bases, with 15 bases spanning the gap. From germline, CDR1 is MNHEY and CDR2 SVGAGI. The CDR3 sequence is 14 residues long. This CDR3 is CASSYSRAGEPQFF. CDR3 DNA sequence: TGTGCCAGCAGTTACTCTAGGGCCGGGGAACCGCAGTTCTTC.

This clone was seen once. V is TRBV18 and J is TRBJ2-1, with D possibly matching TRBD2 (6 bases). V was cut by 3 bases and J by 1 base, with 13 bases left in between. The CDR3 consists of 16 residues. The germline V gene encodes CDR1 KGHSH and CDR2 LQKENI. The CDR3: CASSPPVSGSYNEQFF. The CDR3 bases are TGTGCCAGCTCACCGCCAGTTAGCGGTTCCTACAATGAGCAGTTCTTC.

V gene TRBV2 combines with J gene TRBJ2-7; TRBD1 matches 11 bases. Trimming at V came to 5 bases and at J to 6 bases, leaving 12 bases not matched to a gene. Germline loops: CDR1 SNHLY, CDR2 FYNNEI. CDR3 size: 16 residues. The CDR3 sequence: CASSFNRTGGSGEQYF. The CDR3 bases are TGTGCCAGCAGTTTTAACCGGACAGGGGGCAGCGGCGAGCAGTACTTC.

The genes are TRBV27 and TRBJ1-6, with 9 bases that match TRBD1. From germline, CDR1 is MNHEY and CDR2 SMNVEV (reference sequence). The ends lost 3 bases at V and 5 bases at J; junction bases unmatched: 11. This CDR3 contains 18 residues. The CDR3 region is CASSFEALGQGHNSPLHF. Here the CDR3 DNA reads TGTGCCAGCAGTTTCGAAGCCCTGGGACAGGGCCATAATTCACCCCTCCACTTT.

The chain couples TRBV7-9 to TRBJ2-7; D not resolved. From germline, CDR1 is SEHNR and CDR2 FQNEAQ (reference sequence). V was cut by 1 base and J by 2 bases, with 18 bases left in between. The CDR3 extends over 17 amino acids. CDR3 residues: CASSLVVQAATPYEQYF. The CDR3 nucleotides read TGTGCCAGCAGCTTAGTAGTTCAGGCCGCAACCCCCTACGAGCAGTACTTC.

The chain links TRBV5-1 to TRBJ2-5; 12 bases match TRBD2. After removal of 0 bases from V and 5 bases from J, the junction contained 2 bases not matched to a gene. The length of the CDR3 is 15 residues. Germline assignment: CDR1 SGHRS and CDR2 YFSETQ. Here the CDR3 DNA reads TGCGCCAGCAGCTTGGAAACTAGCGGGAGGGAGACCCAGTACTTC. Translation: CASSLETSGRETQYF.

This clone was seen only once. The chain recombines TRBV6-5 with TRBJ2-7, with D possibly TRBD1 on 7 matching bases. The CDR3 has 15 amino acids. Germline V gene data show CDR1 as MNHEY and CDR2 as SVGAGI. The V and J ends lost 5 bases and 0 bases respectively, with 14 bases between them. The CDR3 bases are TGTGCCAGCAGTCGCGGGACAGCGAGCTCCTACGAGCAGTACTTC. This translates into CASSRGTASSYEQYF.

The chain is built from TRBV27 and TRBJ2-1; 9 nucleotides align to TRBD2. V lost 3 bases to trimming and J lost 9 bases; unmatched junction nucleotides: 12. This CDR3 has 16 amino acids. The germline CDR1 and CDR2 sequences are MNHEY and SMNVEV (reference sequence). The CDR3 sequence: CASSFVRAGGPGEQFF. The CDR3 coding sequence is TGTGCCAGCAGTTTTGTCAGGGCGGGGGGGCCCGGTGAGCAGTTCTTC.

This clone was detected only a few times. The J gene is TRBJ1-5, the V gene TRBV7-8; 8 nucleotides agree with TRBD1. After removal of 5 bases from V and 7 bases from J, the junction contained 13 bases not matched to a gene. In germline, CDR1 is SGHVS, CDR2 FQNEAQ. The CDR3 has 16 amino acids. CDR3 region: CASSLWEGQVRQPQHF. DNA of the CDR3: TGTGCCAGCAGCCTGTGGGAGGGACAGGTACGGCAGCCCCAGCATTTT.